This T cell receptor beta chain was obtained from a study of tumor-infiltrating lymphocytes in localized non-small cell lung cancer. Study-wide results and caveats: Different pieces of the same tissue went to different assays, confounding technical variation with intratumor heterogeneity. T-cell fraction did not differ between immunotypes IM1 and IM2. No link was found between tumor T-cell fraction and recurrence-free survival. Higher tumor T cell infiltration than in uninvolved lung was supported by TCRbeta sequencing.

CDR3 length equals 12 residues. Trimming took 5 bases from V and 9 from J, leaving 14 bases between them. Germline values: CDR1 SQVTM, CDR2 ANQGSEA. Clones were read by immunoSEQ multiplex PCR, and TCRdb kept only the in-frame ones, dropping some. The profile shows more than 9,000 clones, about 60% of them singletons. For this clone: Its antigen is unidentified.

This clonotype was obtained from a human donor with non-small cell lung cancer. The chain is built from TRBV29-1 and TRBJ2-1, with D unclear. Sequenced: lung tumor tissue. CDR3 sequence (DNA): TGCAGCGTTCGGATACAGCGTGGTGAGCAGTTCTTC. Translating it yields CSVRIQRGEQFF.